The 17 T cell receptor beta chains given below trace back to one sample, sequenced in a study of T cells after posttransplantation cyclophosphamide. Method: immunoSEQ multiplex PCR; TCRdb's copy keeps in-frame clones and lacks some. The sample has 30,000 or so clones; about 87% are singletons. Specimen: PBMCs. The origin of the receptors is a woman aged 40 to 50 with a blood cancer, CMV-positive, and with a related stem cell donor.

CDR3 loop: CASSLDRGGEPSYEQYF. The CDR3 DNA reads as TGTGCCAGCAGCTTGGATCGGGGGGGGGAACCATCCTACGAGCAGTACTTC. The chain is built from TRBV5-4 and TRBJ2-7, with TRBD2 matching over 8 bases. There are 17 residues in the CDR3. The germline V gene has CDR1 SGHNT and CDR2 YYREEE (reference sequence). Unmatched junction bases numbered 9, after V lost 0 bases and J lost 1 base.

The genes are TRBV11-2 and TRBJ2-4, with 9 bases fitting TRBD1. CDR3 size: 18 residues. CDR1 SGHAT and CDR2 FQNNGV come from the germline V gene. The junction had 13 bases not matched to a gene; V was cut back by 4 bases and J by 3 bases. CDR3 in DNA: TGTGCCAGCAGCTCGGACAGGGGCGCCGCGATAGGCAAAAACATTCAGTACTTC. This encodes CASSSDRGAAIGKNIQYF. The full variable domain, rest sourced from reference TRBV11-2 and TRBJ2-4, is EAGVAQSPRYKIIEKRQSVAFWCNPISGHATLYWYQQILGQGPKLLIQFQNNGVVDDSQLPKDRFSAERLKGVDSTLKIQPAKLEDSAVYLCASSSDRGAAIGKNIQYFGAGTRLSVL.

The J gene is TRBJ2-7, the V gene TRBV7-8; 10 bases agree with TRBD1. The CDR3 length is 16 residues. After removal of 0 bases from V and 4 bases from J, the junction contained 6 bases not matched to a gene. Germline CDR1 and CDR2: SGHVS and FQNEAQ. The chain's CDR3 is CASSLARTGGGYEQYF. For the CDR3, the DNA is TGTGCCAGCAGCTTAGCGCGGACAGGGGGAGGTTACGAGCAGTACTTC.

The V and J genes are TRBV28 and TRBJ2-7; 7 nucleotides agree with TRBD2. Trimming took 8 bases from V and 4 from J; bases not matched to a gene: 11. The length of the CDR3 is 14 residues. Germline CDR1 and CDR2: MDHEN and SYDVKM. CDR3 sequence: CASRRRGVTYEQYF. CDR3 nucleotides: TGTGCCAGCCGAAGACGGGGGGTAACGTACGAGCAGTACTTC.

The V gene is TRBV7-3, the J gene TRBJ1-2; a weak D match, TRBD1 (5 bases). V gave up 5 bases and J gave up 8 bases, with 12 bases separating them. The germline gives CDR1 SGHTA, CDR2 FQGTGA. The CDR3 consists of 12 residues. The CDR3 loop reads CASSGAFRGYTF. CDR3 nucleotides: TGTGCCAGCAGCGGGGCATTTCGAGGCTACACCTTC.

The rearrangement uses TRBV6-6 and TRBJ2-7; weak D call: TRBD1 (6 bases). CDR3 length: 15 amino acids. Trimming left V 4 bases short and J 1 base short, with 14 bases between. Germline V gene sequence: CDR1 MNHNY, CDR2 SVGAGI (reference sequence). CDR3 residues: CASSFVGARSYEQYF. Written as DNA, the CDR3 is TGTGCCAGCAGTTTTGTGGGGGCTCGGTCCTACGAGCAGTACTTC.

The rearrangement links TRBV9 to TRBJ2-3, with D tentatively TRBD2 (6 bases). CDR1 and CDR2 from the germline V gene are SGDLS and YYNGEE. CDR3 length equals 13 residues. With 2 bases removed from V and 4 bases from J, the gap between germline ends came to 8 bases. The CDR3 spells CASSVGGSDTQYF. CDR3 sequence (DNA): TGTGCCAGCAGCGTGGGGGGATCAGATACGCAGTATTTT.

V is TRBV18 and J is TRBJ2-7; 9 nucleotides agree with TRBD2. CDR3 size: 18 residues. In germline, CDR1 is KGHSH, CDR2 LQKENI. The junction had 16 bases not matched to a gene; V was cut back by 4 bases and J by 3 bases. The chain's CDR3 is CASSLLVQGGGAGYEQYF. The CDR3 DNA reads TGTGCCAGCTCACTCCTTGTCCAAGGCGGGGGGGCCGGCTACGAGCAGTACTTC.

CDR3 protein: CASRTGYSPLHF. CDR3 in DNA: TGTGCCAGCCGGACAGGCTATTCACCCCTCCACTTT. This rearrangement joins TRBV27 to TRBJ1-6; TRBD1 matches 7 bases. Trimming took 8 bases from V and 8 from J; bases not matched to a gene: 3. The germline CDR1 and CDR2 sequences are MNHEY and SMNVEV (reference sequence). This CDR3 has 12 residues.

The chain combines TRBV5-1 with TRBJ2-2; 9 nucleotides line up with TRBD2. This CDR3 has 17 amino acids. The V and J ends lost 1 base and 0 bases, in that order; junction bases with no gene match: 4. Germline V CDR1 and CDR2: SGHRS, YFSETQ. The CDR3 sequence: CASSLLTSGSNTGELFF. The CDR3 DNA sequence: TGCGCCAGCAGCTTGCTGACTAGCGGTTCGAACACCGGGGAGCTGTTTTTT. The full variable domain, rest sourced from reference TRBV5-1 and TRBJ2-2, is KAGVTQTPRYLIKTRGQQVTLSCSPISGHRSVSWYQQTPGQGLQFLFEYFSETQRNKGNFPGRFSGRQFSNSRSEMNVSTLELGDSALYLCASSLLTSGSNTGELFFGEGSRLTVL.

V gene TRBV11-1 combines with J gene TRBJ2-7; tentatively, D is TRBD1 (5 bases). The CDR3 loop spans 13 amino acids. Trimming took 4 bases from V and 3 from J, leaving 10 bases between them. In germline, CDR1 is SGHAT, CDR2 FQDESV (reference sequence). CDR3 region: CASSSTEDYEQYF. CDR3 nucleotide sequence: TGTGCCAGCAGCTCGACAGAAGACTACGAGCAGTACTTC.

This clone was detected only once. This sequence joins TRBV6-5 and TRBJ1-2; TRBD1 matches at 9 bases. The junction had 7 bases not matched to a gene; V was cut back by 6 bases and J by 2 bases. The CDR3 length is 15 residues. The germline gives CDR1 MNHEY, CDR2 SVGAGI. CDR3 bases: TGTGCCAGCAGACCACCGGGACAGGGAAACTATGGCTACACCTTC. Its protein product is CASRPPGQGNYGYTF.

The genes are TRBV19 and TRBJ2-7, with D tentatively TRBD1 (6 bases). With 5 bases removed from V and 1 base from J, the gap between germline ends came to 12 bases. Per germline, CDR1 LNHDA and CDR2 SQIVND (reference sequence). The length of the CDR3 is 14 residues. The DNA for the CDR3 is TGTGCCAGTAGTTCACAGGGAACGTCCTACGAGCAGTACTTC. Its protein is CASSSQGTSYEQYF.

V is TRBV4-3 and J is TRBJ2-5, with a weak D call TRBD2 (7 bases). Per the germline V gene, CDR1 is LGHNA and CDR2 is YSLEER. The CDR3 loop spans 14 amino acids. V was shortened by 5 bases and J by 4 bases, with 14 bases between the two germline ends. CDR3 nucleotide sequence: TGCGCCAGCAGCGATGGGGGGGGCCTAGAGACCCAGTACTTC. This sequence encodes CASSDGGGLETQYF.

The V call is TRBV7-3, the J call TRBJ2-3; 10 bases match TRBD1. Germline V lookup: CDR1 SGHTA, CDR2 FQGTGA. The CDR3 runs 15 residues. V was clipped by 5 bases and J by 1 base; unmatched bases: 3. The CDR3 reads CASSRTGGGTDTQYF. DNA of the CDR3: TGTGCCAGCAGCCGGACAGGGGGAGGCACAGATACGCAGTATTTT.

The chain is built from TRBV28 and TRBJ2-1; 9 bases align to TRBD2. Germline CDR1 reads MDHEN; CDR2 reads SYDVKM. The ends lost 5 bases at V and 8 bases at J; junction bases unmatched: 16. The CDR3 contains 17 residues. The CDR3: CASSPLMGGGASDEQFF. As DNA, the CDR3 is TGTGCCAGCAGTCCCCTCATGGGCGGGGGGGCCTCCGATGAGCAGTTCTTC.

The gene calls are TRBV5-1 and TRBJ2-7; D is perhaps TRBD1 (7 bases). The CDR3 has 16 residues. Looked up from germline, CDR1 is SGHRS and CDR2 is YFSETQ. Trimming stripped 6 bases from V and 6 bases from J, with 25 bases between. The CDR3 reads CASKPVLLRQGGEQYF. The CDR3 DNA follows: TGCGCCAGCAAACCGGTCCTACTCCGACAGGGAGGCGAGCAGTACTTC.